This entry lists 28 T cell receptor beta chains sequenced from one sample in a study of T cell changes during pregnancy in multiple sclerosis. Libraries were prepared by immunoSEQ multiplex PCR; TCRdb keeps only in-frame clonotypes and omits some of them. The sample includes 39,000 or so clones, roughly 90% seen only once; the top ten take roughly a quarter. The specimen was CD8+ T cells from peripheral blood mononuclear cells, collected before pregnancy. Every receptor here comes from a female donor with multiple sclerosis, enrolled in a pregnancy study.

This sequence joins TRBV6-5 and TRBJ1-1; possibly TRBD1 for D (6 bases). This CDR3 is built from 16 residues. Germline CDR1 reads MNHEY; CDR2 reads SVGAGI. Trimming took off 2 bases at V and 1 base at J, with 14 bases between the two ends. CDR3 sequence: CASSYSGGLKNTEAFF. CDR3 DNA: TGTGCCAGCAGTTACAGCGGGGGCCTAAAGAACACTGAAGCTTTCTTT.

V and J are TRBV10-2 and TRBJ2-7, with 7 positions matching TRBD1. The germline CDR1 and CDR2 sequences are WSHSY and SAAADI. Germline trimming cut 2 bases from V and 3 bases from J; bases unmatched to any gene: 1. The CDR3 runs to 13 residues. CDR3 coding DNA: TGCGCCAGCAGTGAGACAGGGGTCTACGAGCAGTACTTC. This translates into CASSETGVYEQYF.

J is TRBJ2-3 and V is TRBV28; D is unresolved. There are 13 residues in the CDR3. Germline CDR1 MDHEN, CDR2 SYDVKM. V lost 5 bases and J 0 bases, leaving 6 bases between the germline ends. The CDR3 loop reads CASSQTSTDTQYF. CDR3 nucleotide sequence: TGTGCCAGCAGTCAAACTAGCACAGATACGCAGTATTTT. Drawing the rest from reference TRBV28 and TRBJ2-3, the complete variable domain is DVKVTQSSRYLVKRTGEKVFLECVQDMDHENMFWYRQDPGLGLRLIYFSYDVKMKEKGDIPEGYSVSREKKERFSLILESASTNQTSMYLCASSQTSTDTQYFGPGTRLTVL.

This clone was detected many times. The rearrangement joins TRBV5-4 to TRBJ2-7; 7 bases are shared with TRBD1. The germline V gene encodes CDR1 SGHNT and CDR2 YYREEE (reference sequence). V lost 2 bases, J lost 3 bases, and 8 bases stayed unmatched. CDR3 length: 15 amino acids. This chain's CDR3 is CASSFRDRTVYEQYF. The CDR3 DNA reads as TGTGCCAGCAGCTTCCGGGACAGAACTGTCTACGAGCAGTACTTC.

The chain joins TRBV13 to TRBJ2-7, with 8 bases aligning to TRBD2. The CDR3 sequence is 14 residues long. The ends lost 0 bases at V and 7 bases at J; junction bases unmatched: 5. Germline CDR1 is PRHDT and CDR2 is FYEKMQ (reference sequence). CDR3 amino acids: CASSLGGRAEEQYF. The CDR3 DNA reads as TGTGCCAGCAGCTTAGGCGGGAGGGCCGAAGAGCAGTACTTC.

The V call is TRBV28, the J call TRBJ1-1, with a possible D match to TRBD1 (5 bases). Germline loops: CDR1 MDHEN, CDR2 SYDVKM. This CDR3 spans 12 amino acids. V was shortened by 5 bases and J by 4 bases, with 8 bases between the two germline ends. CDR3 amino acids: CASSLRVTEAFF. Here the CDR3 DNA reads TGTGCCAGCAGTCTCAGGGTCACTGAAGCTTTCTTT.

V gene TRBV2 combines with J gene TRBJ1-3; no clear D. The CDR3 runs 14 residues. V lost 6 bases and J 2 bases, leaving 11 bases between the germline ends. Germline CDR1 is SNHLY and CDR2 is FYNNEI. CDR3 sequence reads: CASRDSEAGNTIYF. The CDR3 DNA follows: TGTGCCAGCAGGGACTCGGAAGCTGGAAACACCATATATTTT.

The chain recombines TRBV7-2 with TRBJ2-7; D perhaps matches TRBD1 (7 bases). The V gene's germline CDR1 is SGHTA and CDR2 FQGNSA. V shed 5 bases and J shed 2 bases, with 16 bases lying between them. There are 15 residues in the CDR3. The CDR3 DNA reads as TGTGCCAGCAGCCCCCGCGGGACAGATCCCTACGAGCAGTACTTC. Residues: CASSPRGTDPYEQYF.

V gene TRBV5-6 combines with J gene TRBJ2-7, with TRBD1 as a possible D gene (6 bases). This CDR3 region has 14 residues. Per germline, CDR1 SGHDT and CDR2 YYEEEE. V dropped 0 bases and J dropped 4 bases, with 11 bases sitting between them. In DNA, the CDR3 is TGTGCCAGCAGCTTGGGAGAGGGGGTATACGAGCAGTACTTC. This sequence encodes CASSLGEGVYEQYF.

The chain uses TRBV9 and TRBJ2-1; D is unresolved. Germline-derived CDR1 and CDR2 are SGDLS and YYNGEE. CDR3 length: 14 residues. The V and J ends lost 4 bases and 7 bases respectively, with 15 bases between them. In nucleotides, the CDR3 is TGTGCCAGCAGCTCAACAAGTGGAGTGAATGAGCAGTTCTTC. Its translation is CASSSTSGVNEQFF.

The CDR3 nucleotides are TGTGCCAGTGGAGGGAGCTCCTACAATGAGCAGTTCTTC. Amino acid sequence: CASGGSSYNEQFF. The V and J genes are TRBV2 and TRBJ2-1; a weak D match, TRBD2 (6 bases). This CDR3 is built from 13 residues. Germline loops: CDR1 SNHLY, CDR2 FYNNEI. Between the trimmed V and J ends, which lost 9 bases and 0 bases, there was a span of 9 bases. Full variable domain (remainder filled in from reference TRBV2 and TRBJ2-1): EPEVTQTPSHQVTQMGQEVILRCVPISNHLYFYWYRQILGQKVEFLVSFYNNEISEKSEIFDDQFSVERPDGSNFTLKIRSTKLEDSAMYFCASGGSSYNEQFFGPGTRLTVL.

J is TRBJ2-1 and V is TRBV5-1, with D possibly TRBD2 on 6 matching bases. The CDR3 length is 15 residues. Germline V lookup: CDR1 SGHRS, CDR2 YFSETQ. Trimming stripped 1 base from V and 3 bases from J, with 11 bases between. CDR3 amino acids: CASSLQRAYYNEQFF. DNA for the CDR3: TGCGCCAGCAGCTTGCAGCGGGCCTACTACAATGAGCAGTTCTTC.

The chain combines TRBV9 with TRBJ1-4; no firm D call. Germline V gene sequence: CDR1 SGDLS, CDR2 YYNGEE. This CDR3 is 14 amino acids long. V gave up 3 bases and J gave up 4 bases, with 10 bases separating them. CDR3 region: CASSAGGLNEKLFF. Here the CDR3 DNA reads TGTGCCAGCAGCGCAGGTGGCCTTAATGAAAAACTGTTTTTT.

The CDR3 DNA follows: TGTGCCAGCAGCGTAGGGGGGACTTCATCCGACGAGCAGTACTTC. Amino acid sequence: CASSVGGTSSDEQYF. The chain couples TRBV9 to TRBJ2-7; D is possibly TRBD2 (6 bases). CDR3 size: 15 residues. Trimming removed 0 bases from V and 5 bases from J, with 15 bases in between. Germline lookup yields CDR1 SGDLS and CDR2 YYNGEE.

CDR3 in DNA: TGTGCTAGTGGTTTGGACGGGACAGGGGCGACCGGGGAGCTGTTTTTT. It codes for CASGLDGTGATGELFF. The genes are TRBV12-5 and TRBJ2-2, with TRBD1 matching 10 bases. Germline trimming cut 1 base from V and 5 bases from J; bases unmatched to any gene: 4. CDR3 length equals 16 residues. Per germline, CDR1 LGHNT and CDR2 FRNRAP.

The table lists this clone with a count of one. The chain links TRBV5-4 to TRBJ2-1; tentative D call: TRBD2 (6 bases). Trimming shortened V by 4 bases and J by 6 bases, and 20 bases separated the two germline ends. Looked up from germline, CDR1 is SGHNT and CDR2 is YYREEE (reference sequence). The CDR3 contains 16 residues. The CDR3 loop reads CASSTSGGILGNEQFF. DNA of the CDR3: TGTGCCAGCAGCACCAGTGGAGGGATTTTAGGCAATGAGCAGTTCTTC. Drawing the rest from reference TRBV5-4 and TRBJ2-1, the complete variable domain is ETGVTQSPTHLIKTRGQQVTLRCSSQSGHNTVSWYQQALGQGPQFIFQYYREEENGRGNFPPRFSGLQFPNYSSELNVNALELDDSALYLCASSTSGGILGNEQFFGPGTRLTVL.

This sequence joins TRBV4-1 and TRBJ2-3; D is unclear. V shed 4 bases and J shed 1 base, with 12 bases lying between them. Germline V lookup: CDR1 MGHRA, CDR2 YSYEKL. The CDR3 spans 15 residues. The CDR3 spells CASSRALAGTDTQYF. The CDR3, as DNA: TGCGCCAGCAGCCGAGCCCTGGCGGGCACAGATACGCAGTATTTT.

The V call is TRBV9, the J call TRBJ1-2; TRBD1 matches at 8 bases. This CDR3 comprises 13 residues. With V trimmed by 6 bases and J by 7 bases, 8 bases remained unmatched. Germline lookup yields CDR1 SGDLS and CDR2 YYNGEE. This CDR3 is CASTGRGTGGYTF. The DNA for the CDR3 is TGTGCCAGCACCGGGCGGGGGACAGGTGGCTACACCTTC. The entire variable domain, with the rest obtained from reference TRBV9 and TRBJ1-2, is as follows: DSGVTQTPKHLITATGQRVTLRCSPRSGDLSVYWYQQSLDQGLQFLIQYYNGEERAKGNILERFSAQQFPDLHSELNLSSLELGDSALYFCASTGRGTGGYTFGSGTRLTVV.

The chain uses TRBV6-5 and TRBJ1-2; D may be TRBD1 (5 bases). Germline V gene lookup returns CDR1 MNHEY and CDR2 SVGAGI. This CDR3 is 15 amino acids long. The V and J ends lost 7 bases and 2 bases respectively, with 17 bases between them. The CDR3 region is CASTIQGPSNYGYTF. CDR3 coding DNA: TGTGCCAGCACCATTCAGGGTCCCTCGAACTATGGCTACACCTTC.

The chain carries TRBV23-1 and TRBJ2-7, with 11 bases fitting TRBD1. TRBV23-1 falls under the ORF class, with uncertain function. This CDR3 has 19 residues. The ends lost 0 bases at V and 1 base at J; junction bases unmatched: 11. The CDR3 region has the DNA TGCGCCAGCAGTCAATCAGGGACAGGGGGACCCCCTGAATCCTACGAGCAGTACTTC. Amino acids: CASSQSGTGGPPESYEQYF.

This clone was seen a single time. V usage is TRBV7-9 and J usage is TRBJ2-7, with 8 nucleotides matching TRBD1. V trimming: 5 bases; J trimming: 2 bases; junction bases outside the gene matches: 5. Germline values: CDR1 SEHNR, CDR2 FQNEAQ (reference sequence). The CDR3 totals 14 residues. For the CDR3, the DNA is TGTGCCAGCAGCGAAGGGACAGGCCCCTACGAGCAGTACTTC. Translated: CASSEGTGPYEQYF. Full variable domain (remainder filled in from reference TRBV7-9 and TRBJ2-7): DTGVSQNPRHKITKRGQNVTFRCDPISEHNRLYWYRQTLGQGPEFLTYFQNEAQLEKSRLLSDRFSAERPKGSFSTLEIQRTEQGDSAMYLCASSEGTGPYEQYFGPGTRLTVT.

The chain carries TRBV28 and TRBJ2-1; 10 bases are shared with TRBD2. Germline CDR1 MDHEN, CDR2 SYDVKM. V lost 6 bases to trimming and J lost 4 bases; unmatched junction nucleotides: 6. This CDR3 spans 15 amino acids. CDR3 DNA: TGTGCCAGCAGAATTGGGACTAGCGTGTACAATGAGCAGTTCTTC. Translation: CASRIGTSVYNEQFF.

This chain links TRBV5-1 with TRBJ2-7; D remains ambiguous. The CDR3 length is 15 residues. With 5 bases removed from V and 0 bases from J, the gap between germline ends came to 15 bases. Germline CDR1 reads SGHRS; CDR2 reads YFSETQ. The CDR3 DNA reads TGCGCCAGCAGACCCGACAACTCCCTCTCCTACGAGCAGTACTTC. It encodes CASRPDNSLSYEQYF.

The CDR3 is CAISASGADTDTQYF. The CDR3 bases are TGTGCCATCAGTGCTAGCGGGGCAGACACAGATACGCAGTATTTT. The chain joins TRBV10-3 to TRBJ2-3; 9 bases map to TRBD2. CDR3 length equals 15 residues. Losses at the gene ends were 4 bases for V and 2 bases for J; bases not matched to a gene: 4. Germline CDR1 ENHRY, CDR2 SYGVKD.

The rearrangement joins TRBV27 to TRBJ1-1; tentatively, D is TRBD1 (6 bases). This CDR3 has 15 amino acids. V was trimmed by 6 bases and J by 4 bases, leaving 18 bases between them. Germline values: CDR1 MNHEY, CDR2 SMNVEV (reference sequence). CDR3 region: CASSPSGGGGTEAFF. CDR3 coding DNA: TGTGCCAGCAGCCCCTCGGGGGGCGGGGGCACTGAAGCTTTCTTT.

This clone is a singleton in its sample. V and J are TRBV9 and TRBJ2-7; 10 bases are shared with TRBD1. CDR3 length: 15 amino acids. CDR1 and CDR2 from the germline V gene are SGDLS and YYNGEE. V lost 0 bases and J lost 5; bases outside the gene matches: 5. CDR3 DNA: TGTGCCAGCAGCGTAGAGGGACAGGGGTCCCACGAGCAGTACTTC. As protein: CASSVEGQGSHEQYF.

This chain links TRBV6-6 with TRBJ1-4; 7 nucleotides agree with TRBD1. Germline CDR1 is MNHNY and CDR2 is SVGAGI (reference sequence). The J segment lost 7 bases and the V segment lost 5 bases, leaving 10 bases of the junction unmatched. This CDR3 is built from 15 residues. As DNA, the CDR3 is TGTGCCAGCAGTCCAACGACAGGGCTGATTGAAAAACTGTTTTTT. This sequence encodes CASSPTTGLIEKLFF.

The CDR3 coding sequence is TGCGCCAGCAAAGAAGACAGTAACTATGGCTACACCTTC. It codes for CASKEDSNYGYTF. The V and J genes are TRBV5-1 and TRBJ1-2; a weak D match, TRBD1 (5 bases). The CDR3 length is 13 residues. With 6 bases removed from V and 1 base from J, the gap between germline ends came to 10 bases. CDR1 and CDR2 from the germline V gene are SGHRS and YFSETQ. Full variable domain (missing parts from reference TRBV5-1 and TRBJ1-2): KAGVTQTPRYLIKTRGQQVTLSCSPISGHRSVSWYQQTPGQGLQFLFEYFSETQRNKGNFPGRFSGRQFSNSRSEMNVSTLELGDSALYLCASKEDSNYGYTFGSGTRLTVV.